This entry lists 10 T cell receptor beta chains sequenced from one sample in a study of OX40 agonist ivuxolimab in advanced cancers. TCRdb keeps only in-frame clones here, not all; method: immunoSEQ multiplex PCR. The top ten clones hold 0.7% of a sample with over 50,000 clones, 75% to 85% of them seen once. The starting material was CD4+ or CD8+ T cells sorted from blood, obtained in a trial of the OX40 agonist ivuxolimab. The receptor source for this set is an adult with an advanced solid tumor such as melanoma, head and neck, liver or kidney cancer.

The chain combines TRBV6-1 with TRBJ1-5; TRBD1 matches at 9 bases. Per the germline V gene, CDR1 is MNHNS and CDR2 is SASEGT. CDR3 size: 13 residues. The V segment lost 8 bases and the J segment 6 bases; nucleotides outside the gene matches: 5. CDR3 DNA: TGTGCCAGCGGTACAGGGGGCATTCAGCCCCAGCATTTT. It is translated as CASGTGGIQPQHF.

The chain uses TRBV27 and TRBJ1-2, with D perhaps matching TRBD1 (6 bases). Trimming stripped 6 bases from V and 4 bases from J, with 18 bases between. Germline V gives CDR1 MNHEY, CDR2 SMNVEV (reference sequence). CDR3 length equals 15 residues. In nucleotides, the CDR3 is TGTGCCAGCAGCCCTGCGGGACAAGCAACCTATGGCTACACCTTC. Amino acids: CASSPAGQATYGYTF.

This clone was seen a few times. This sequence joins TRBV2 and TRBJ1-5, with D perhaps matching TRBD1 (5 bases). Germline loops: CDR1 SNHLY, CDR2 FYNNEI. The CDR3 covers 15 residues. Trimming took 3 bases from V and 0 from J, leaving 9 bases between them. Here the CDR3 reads CASSEDTYSNQPQHF. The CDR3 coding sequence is TGTGCCAGCAGTGAGGACACCTATAGCAATCAGCCCCAGCATTTT.

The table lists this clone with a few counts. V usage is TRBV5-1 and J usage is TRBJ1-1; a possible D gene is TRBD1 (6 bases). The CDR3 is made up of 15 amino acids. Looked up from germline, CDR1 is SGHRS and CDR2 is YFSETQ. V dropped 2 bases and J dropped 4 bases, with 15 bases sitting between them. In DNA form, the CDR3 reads TGCGCCAGCAGCTTATGGGCAGGACAGAGCACTGAAGCTTTCTTT. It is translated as CASSLWAGQSTEAFF.

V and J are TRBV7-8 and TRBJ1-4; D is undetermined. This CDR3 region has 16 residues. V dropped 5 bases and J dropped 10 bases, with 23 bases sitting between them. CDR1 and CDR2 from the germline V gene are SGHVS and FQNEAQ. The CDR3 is CASSPRPSDLKGKLFF. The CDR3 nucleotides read TGTGCCAGCAGCCCCCGGCCGTCCGACCTTAAGGGAAAACTGTTTTTT.

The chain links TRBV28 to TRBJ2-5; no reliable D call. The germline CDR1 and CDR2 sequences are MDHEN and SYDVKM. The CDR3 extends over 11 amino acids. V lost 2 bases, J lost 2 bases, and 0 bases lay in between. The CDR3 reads CASSLQETQYF. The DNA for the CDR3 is TGTGCCAGCAGTTTACAAGAGACCCAGTACTTC.

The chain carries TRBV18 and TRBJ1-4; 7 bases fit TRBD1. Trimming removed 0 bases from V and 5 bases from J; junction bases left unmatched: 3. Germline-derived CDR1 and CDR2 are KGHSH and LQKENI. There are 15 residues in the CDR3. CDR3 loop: CASSPPGQLNEKLFF. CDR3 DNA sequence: TGTGCCAGCTCACCACCGGGACAGTTGAATGAAAAACTGTTTTTT.

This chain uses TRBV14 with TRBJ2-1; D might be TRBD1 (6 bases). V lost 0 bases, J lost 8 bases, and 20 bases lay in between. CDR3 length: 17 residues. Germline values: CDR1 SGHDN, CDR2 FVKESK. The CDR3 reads CASSQDRGGDSFHEQFF. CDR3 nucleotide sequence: TGTGCCAGCAGCCAAGACCGAGGGGGTGACAGCTTCCATGAGCAGTTCTTC. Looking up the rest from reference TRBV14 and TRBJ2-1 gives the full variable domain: EAGVTQFPSHSVIEKGQTVTLRCDPISGHDNLYWYRRVMGKEIKFLLHFVKESKQDESGMPNNRFLAERTGGTYSTLKVQPAELEDSGVYFCASSQDRGGDSFHEQFFGPGTRLTVL.

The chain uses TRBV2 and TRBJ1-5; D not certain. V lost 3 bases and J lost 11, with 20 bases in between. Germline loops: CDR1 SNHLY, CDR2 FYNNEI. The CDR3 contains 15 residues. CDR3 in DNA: TGTGCCAGCAGTGATCCCCTTGGACGGGTATGGTCCCAGCATTTT. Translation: CASSDPLGRVWSQHF.

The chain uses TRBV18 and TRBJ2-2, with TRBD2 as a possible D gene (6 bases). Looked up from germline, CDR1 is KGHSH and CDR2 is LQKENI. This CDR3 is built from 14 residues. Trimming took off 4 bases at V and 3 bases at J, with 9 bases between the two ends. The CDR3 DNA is TGTGCCAGCTCACGGGGACTGTACACCGGGGAGCTGTTTTTT. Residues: CASSRGLYTGELFF.